Sequencing of this T cell receptor beta chain was carried out in a study of CD8 T cells in ankylosing spondylitis. Study-wide points: It was reported that disease-linked clones were significantly enriched in matched ankylosing spondylitis synovial fluid. Past research had described some motif variants in reactive arthritis synovial fluid and blood. About 8 highly homologous variants formed a TCR beta motif that appeared characteristic of ankylosing spondylitis blood.

Regarding this clonotype: Its antigen is not identified.

This CDR3 has 14 residues. The V gene lost 5 bases and the J gene lost 4 bases, with 11 bases spanning the gap. Germline CDR1 SGHTA, CDR2 FQGNSA. Construction of TCR beta libraries was performed using quantitative 5'-RACE with molecular barcodes. TCRdb independently ran MiXCR on the 5' RACE reads; one entry per CDR3 protein. This sample yields about 540,000 distinct CDR3 sequences, of which roughly 12% are seen a single time; around 6.8% belongs to the top ten. This chain links TRBV7-2 with TRBJ2-2; D is possibly TRBD1 (5 bases). Sequenced material: blood, either unsorted or a sorted T cell fraction (not recorded which). The origin of this receptor is a male donor with ankylosing spondylitis. Here the CDR3 reads CASSEGHLTGELFF. In DNA form, the CDR3 reads TGTGCCAGCAGCGAAGGACATCTCACCGGGGAGCTGTTTTTT.